The rows below give T cell receptor beta chains drawn from one sample of a study of a mutant IDH1 vaccine in newly diagnosed glioma. This table comes from immunoSEQ multiplex PCR, and its TCRdb copy is limited to in-frame clones, with some not included. The sample includes tens of thousands of clones, roughly four fifths seen only once; the top ten take around 3.5%. No antigen has been identified for these receptors. The sample consisted of PBMCs, taken from a glioma patient whose treatment included an IDH1 peptide vaccine. Every receptor here comes from a man aged 25 to 40 with glioma. Each CDR3 is given with its conserved first and last residue. D genes are given only for firm matches. Size tells how often a clone was seen (once, few, many) or the class of an expanded clone, and some rows leave it out.

clone size,J gene,V gene,D gene,CDR3 protein,CDR3 DNA
.,TRBJ2-5,TRBV2,.,CASLPGGGPPYF,TGTGCCAGCCTTCCAGGGGGAGGGCCCCCGTACTTC
.,TRBJ1-6,TRBV27,.,CASSPGFDNSPLHF,TGTGCCAGCAGTCCAGGGTTTGATAATTCACCCCTCCACTTT
.,TRBJ2-7,TRBV2,.,CASSPGVHEQYF,TGTGCCAGCTCACCAGGGGTCCACGAGCAGTACTTC
.,TRBJ2-1,TRBV4-2,.,CASSQEGGRGQFF,TGTGCCAGCAGCCAAGAGGGAGGCCGAGGGCAGTTCTTC
few,TRBJ2-3,TRBV27,TRBD2,CASSFRPPIAGGMTDTQYF,TGTGCCAGCAGTTTCCGTCCCCCAATAGCGGGAGGGATGACAGATACGCAGTATTTT
few,TRBJ2-2,TRBV28,.,CASSTPGEVTGGELFF,TGTGCCAGCAGCACCCCGGGAGAGGTAACGGGCGGGGAGCTGTTTTTT
.,TRBJ2-1,TRBV5-1,.,CASREYNEQFF,TGCGCCAGCAGGGAATACAATGAGCAGTTCTTC
once,TRBJ1-6,TRBV2,.,CASSELGNGNNSPLHF,TGTGCCAGCAGTGAATTAGGAAACGGCAATAATTCACCCCTCCACTTT
.,TRBJ1-2,TRBV2,.,CASSSVGILGGYTF,TGTGCCAGCAGCTCCGTCGGGATTTTGGGTGGCTACACCTTC
.,TRBJ2-5,TRBV5-1,TRBD2,CASSFVGGGLPETQYF,TGCGCCAGCAGCTTCGTAGGCGGGGGGCTACCAGAGACCCAGTACTTC
.,TRBJ2-3,TRBV18,.,CASSFQVLDTQYF,TGTGCCAGCTCCTTCCAGGTCCTAGATACGCAGTATTTT
.,TRBJ1-5,TRBV27,.,CASSPPGQPQHF,TGTGCCAGCAGTCCCCCCGGGCAGCCCCAGCATTTT
few,TRBJ2-3,TRBV5-1,TRBD2,CASSLVAGEDTQYF,TGCGCCAGCAGCTTAGTAGCGGGGGAAGATACGCAGTATTTT
.,TRBJ2-7,TRBV27,.,CASSLSTVSSYEQYF,TGTGCCAGCAGTTTATCGACTGTGAGCTCCTACGAGCAGTACTTC
once,TRBJ1-1,TRBV6-5,.,CASTMNTEAFF,TGTGCCAGCACCATGAACACTGAAGCTTTCTTT
.,TRBJ2-5,TRBV23-1,.,CASSPFDREGETQYF,TGCGCCAGCAGCCCTTTCGACAGGGAGGGAGAGACCCAGTACTTC
.,TRBJ2-7,TRBV7-8,TRBD1,CASTTPGQIYEQYF,TGTGCCAGCACCACCCCGGGACAGATCTACGAGCAGTACTTC
.,TRBJ2-7,TRBV5-1,.,CASSFLGRGNYEQYF,TGCGCCAGCAGCTTTCTGGGCAGGGGAAACTACGAGCAGTACTTC
.,TRBJ1-1,TRBV11-2,.,CASSFSGDTEAFF,TGTGCCAGCAGCTTTTCAGGGGACACTGAAGCTTTCTTT
.,TRBJ1-5,TRBV19,.,CASSIWGQGNPTHQPQHF,TGTGCCAGTAGTATATGGGGTCAGGGAAACCCCACACATCAGCCCCAGCATTTT
.,TRBJ2-4,TRBV30,.,CAWSDLGLAKNIQYF,TGTGCCTGGAGTGATCTAGGGCTAGCCAAAAACATTCAGTACTTC
few,TRBJ2-2,TRBV2,.,CASSEDLDTGELFF,TGTGCCAGCAGTGAAGACTTGGACACCGGGGAGCTGTTTTTT
once,TRBJ2-7,TRBV2,TRBD1,CASSEDRGRWGYF,TGTGCCAGCAGTGAAGACAGGGGGAGATGGGGGTACTTC
once,TRBJ2-5,TRBV5-4,.,CASSLARQETQYF,TGTGCCAGCAGCTTGGCTCGGCAAGAGACCCAGTACTTC
.,TRBJ2-3,TRBV4-2,.,CASSQELLAADTQYF,TGTGCCAGCAGCCAAGAGTTACTAGCCGCAGATACGCAGTATTTT
.,TRBJ2-7,TRBV9,TRBD2,CASSVGGRDPKDHEQYF,TGTGCCAGCAGCGTAGGGGGGAGGGACCCTAAGGATCACGAGCAGTACTTC
.,TRBJ2-7,TRBV11-1,TRBD1,CASSPSRTGGYEQYF,TGTGCCAGCAGCCCCTCCCGGACAGGGGGGTACGAGCAGTACTTC
.,TRBJ1-2,TRBV11-1,.,CASSLGSGVRYGYTF,TGTGCCAGCAGCTTAGGCTCAGGGGTCCGGTATGGCTACACCTTC
.,TRBJ2-5,TRBV5-4,.,CASSLDAETQYF,TGTGCCAGCAGCTTGGACGCAGAGACCCAGTACTTC
.,TRBJ2-1,TRBV19,.,CASSSRGFDEQFF,TGTGCCAGTAGTTCTAGGGGTTTCGATGAGCAGTTCTTC
few,TRBJ1-5,TRBV15,.,CATSRDTVQPQHF,TGTGCCACCAGCAGAGACACAGTTCAGCCCCAGCATTTT